The T cell receptor delta chain under discussion was sequenced for a study of Vδ1+ human thymocytes. Whole-study findings and limits: Donors shared many TRG clonotypes but few TRD clonotypes. Thymic delta-chain repertoires held 20% to 25% Vdelta2 sequences and few Vdelta3, despite high sort purity. The authors advised highly purified populations and single-cell validation. Thymic TRG and TRD repertoires appeared highly polyclonal, with Gaussian CDR3 length distributions.

Extracted RNA was reverse transcribed into cDNA. Multiplex PCR used pooled V-gene forward primers and a constant-region reverse primer to amplify CDR3s. TCRdb fed the multiplex PCR reads to CATT. The data hold 70,000 or so delta-chain clones, with 30% to 45% observed a single time. Regarding this clone: Its antigen is currently unknown.

Trimming removed 1 base from V and 0 bases from J, with 15 bases in between. The length of the CDR3 is 17 residues. CDR1 is TSWWSYY and CDR2 is QGS in the germline V gene. The chain recombines TRDV1 with TRDJ1, with D unclear. Sequences were obtained from Vdelta1+ gamma-delta thymocytes from the thymus. The subset here: FACS-sorted CD3+ TCRalphabeta- TCRVdelta1+ TCRVdelta2- thymocytes. The clonotype originates from a boy under three years old who had congenital heart surgery. The CDR3 here is CALGERTIRPYTDKLIF. The CDR3, as DNA: TGTGCTCTTGGGGAACGTACCATTCGCCCATACACCGATAAACTCATCTTT.